This entry concerns a single TCR beta chain. Its antigen is not identified. The data were taken from a study of OX40 agonist ivuxolimab in advanced cancers. This CDR3 has 14 amino acids. Deletions cut 1 base from V and 0 bases from J, with 9 bases between. Germline V lookup: CDR1 GTSNPN, CDR2 SVGIG (reference sequence). Libraries were prepared by immunoSEQ multiplex PCR; TCRdb keeps only in-frame clonotypes and omits some of them. The sample carries roughly 59,000 clones, roughly four fifths recorded once. Study-wide results and caveats: The specificity for antigen of the expanded peripheral T cells was not determined.

The TCR sequence derives from an adult with an advanced solid tumor such as melanoma, head and neck, liver or kidney cancer. Source: CD4+ or CD8+ T cells sorted from blood, taken in a trial of the OX40 agonist ivuxolimab. V usage is TRBV30 and J usage is TRBJ1-2; D unclear. The CDR3 here is CAWSAGWSNYGYTF. The CDR3 nucleotides read TGTGCCTGGAGTGCGGGGTGGTCTAACTATGGCTACACCTTC.